This paragraph reports one T cell receptor beta chain. The antigen remains undetermined. The data were taken from a study of vaccination effects on CD4 cells after COVID-19. Study context: Every participant took two doses of the BNT162b2 or mRNA-1273 vaccine. Study results and caveats: Healthy vaccinees showed cross-reactivity with common cold coronaviruses in only 1 of 255 vaccine-induced clones. Limitations: small convalescent group and missing early post-infection timepoints.

V was clipped by 5 bases and J by 3 bases; unmatched bases: 5. Germline CDR1 is LNHDA and CDR2 is SQIVND (reference sequence). CDR3 length equals 16 residues. Data came from immunoSEQ multiplex PCR; TCRdb stores just in-frame clones and leaves some out. The data contain over 7,500 clones, around 79% of them singletons. Before any sequencing was done, the ViraFEST assay used viral peptide pools to expand antigen-specific CD4+ T cells. A 10-day culture period preceded the isolation of CD4+ T cells. Nucleocapsid antibody tests were negative, and the vaccine recipients had no prior SARS-CoV-2 infection. The rearrangement uses TRBV19 and TRBJ2-1; 12 positions match TRBD2. This specimen consisted of CD4+ T cells from PBMCs cultured with HCoV-229E spike peptides, obtained before COVID-19 vaccination. This TCR came from a human donor who received a COVID-19 vaccine. The CDR3 loop reads CASSSRTSGNYNEQFF. CDR3 bases: TGTGCCAGTAGTTCGCGGACTAGCGGGAACTACAATGAGCAGTTCTTC. Looking up the rest from reference TRBV19 and TRBJ2-1 gives the full variable domain: DGGITQSPKYLFRKEGQNVTLSCEQNLNHDAMYWYRQDPGQGLRLIYYSQIVNDFQKGDIAEGYSVSREKKESFPLTVTSAQKNPTAFYLCASSSRTSGNYNEQFFGPGTRLTVL.